This T cell receptor (beta chain) was identified during a study of beta chain features in type 1 diabetes. Study results and limitations: Patients with type 1 diabetes carried fewer insertions and had more deletions at their VDJ junctions. The naive, central memory and Treg TCRB repertoires showed an apparent similarity that was greater among patients than among healthy donors.

This CDR3 spans 17 amino acids. Germline loops: CDR1 SGHDT, CDR2 YYEEEE. V lost 4 bases to trimming and J lost 1 base; unmatched junction nucleotides: 10. Sequenced material consisted of expressed TCRB transcripts (all of the isolated RNA was reverse transcribed). Here immunoSEQ multiplex PCR was the method, and the copy in TCRdb shows in-frame clones only, minus some. The sample gives under 250,000 clones, 13% to 15% of which show up once; approximately 0.024% is in the top ten. This clone was recorded once. Antigen unknown. The sequencing sample was made of naive CD4+ T cells from blood. This clonotype originated in a woman in her thirties or forties in good health. The rearrangement joins TRBV5-6 to TRBJ2-2; 7 nucleotides agree with TRBD1. CDR3 sequence: CASSLTLTGRNTGELFF. The CDR3 DNA reads TGTGCCAGCAGCCTAACCTTGACAGGGAGGAACACCGGGGAGCTGTTTTTT. Combining the CDR3 with reference TRBV5-6 and TRBJ2-2 gives the whole variable domain DAGVTQSPTHLIKTRGQQVTLRCSPKSGHDTVSWYQQALGQGPQFIFQYYEEEERQRGNFPDRFSGHQFPNYSSELNVNALLLGDSALYLCASSLTLTGRNTGELFFGEGSRLTVL.